This TCR beta chain was observed in a study of T cell responses to AZD1222 COVID-19 vaccine. The study, taken as a whole, reports: Close to half of spike-specific TCRs reportedly recognize unmutated variant regions.

CDR1 is SGHVS and CDR2 is FNYEAQ in the germline V gene. The CDR3 totals 15 residues. Unmatched junction bases numbered 5, after V lost 5 bases and J lost 1 base. In the case of this clone: Its antigen is still unknown.

Sequencing was performed with immunoSEQ multiplex PCR; in TCRdb, only in-frame clones are kept and a portion is missing. Of some 190,000 clones detected, roughly 91% appear once; the ten largest clones hold approximately 1.9%. The sequences come from peripheral blood, collected 28 days after the second AZD1222 dose. The V call is TRBV7-6, the J call TRBJ2-3; TRBD2 aligns across 8 bases. The sequence was collected from an adult who received the AZD1222 COVID-19 vaccine. The DNA for the CDR3 is TGTGCCAGCAGCCCGCCGGGGGGGGGCACAGATACGCAGTATTTT. Protein sequence: CASSPPGGGTDTQYF.